The 10 T cell receptor beta chains below all came from one sample that was sequenced in a study of response to subunit inactivated influenza vaccine. TCRdb recomputed calls from the RT-PCR reads with MiXCR, one row per CDR3 protein. The sample gives hundreds of thousands of distinct CDR3 sequences, 20% to 25% of which show up once; 10% to 13% is in the top ten. Sequencing was performed on PBMCs from blood, taken less than 22 months after vaccination. The receptors here all came from a man aged 50-75 years who received an inactivated influenza vaccine.

The V and J genes are TRBV20-1 and TRBJ2-5, with D unresolved. The CDR3 is 14 residues long. Trimming shortened V by 2 bases and J by 5 bases, and 15 bases separated the two germline ends. Germline V gives CDR1 DFQATT, CDR2 SNEGSKA (reference sequence). CDR3 DNA sequence: TGCAGTGCTAGATATGTCTACCCCAGGGAGACCCAGTACTTC. This sequence encodes CSARYVYPRETQYF.

The rearrangement links TRBV3-1 to TRBJ1-2, with a weak D call TRBD1 (5 bases). The CDR3 contains 12 residues. Deletions cut 4 bases from V and 2 bases from J, with 5 bases between. From germline, CDR1 is LGHDT and CDR2 YNNKEL (reference sequence). As DNA, the CDR3 is TGTGCCAGCAGCCGGGGCAACTATGGCTACACCTTC. This sequence encodes CASSRGNYGYTF.

This clonotype was found a few times. V usage is TRBV2 and J usage is TRBJ2-1, with D perhaps matching TRBD1 or TRBD2 (5 bases each). The germline V and J ends were trimmed by 1 base and 14 bases, with 12 bases remaining between them. The CDR3 is made up of 12 amino acids. Germline-derived CDR1 and CDR2 are SNHLY and FYNNEI. CDR3 region: CASSEEGRAEFF. The CDR3 DNA reads TGTGCCAGCAGTGAAGAGGGGCGAGCGGAGTTCTTC.

The chain links TRBV19 to TRBJ1-5; D remains ambiguous. The CDR3 is made up of 13 amino acids. Between the trimmed V and J ends, which lost 0 bases and 6 bases, there was a span of 6 bases. Germline loops: CDR1 LNHDA, CDR2 SQIVND (reference sequence). The CDR3 nucleotides are TGTGCCAGTAGTATAGATTTCGGTCAGCCCCAGCATTTT. It is translated as CASSIDFGQPQHF.

In its sample, this clonotype was seen a few times. The V gene is TRBV30, the J gene TRBJ2-7; possible D gene TRBD1, 6 bases. The ends were cut back, 0 bases at V and 1 base at J, with 16 bases in the middle. Germline CDR1 reads GTSNPN; CDR2 reads SVGIG (reference sequence). This CDR3 has 16 residues. CDR3 amino acids: CAWSVLRGQSSYEQYF. Here the CDR3 DNA reads TGTGCCTGGAGTGTACTAAGAGGACAGTCTTCCTACGAGCAGTACTTC.

The CDR3 protein is CASSQELAGSYEQYF. The CDR3 region has the DNA TGCGCCAGCAGCCAAGAACTAGCAGGATCCTACGAGCAGTACTTC. The rearrangement links TRBV4-3 to TRBJ2-7; D might be TRBD2 (6 bases). This CDR3 has 15 residues. CDR1 LGHNA and CDR2 YSLEER come from the germline V gene. Trimming left V 0 bases short and J 1 base short, with 10 bases between.

This clonotype was observed a few times. CDR3 sequence reads: CSARARDRRFAEAFF. In nucleotides, the CDR3 is TGCAGTGCTAGAGCTAGGGACAGGAGGTTCGCTGAAGCTTTCTTT. This chain links TRBV20-1 with TRBJ1-1; 8 nucleotides line up with TRBD1. Germline CDR1 DFQATT, CDR2 SNEGSKA (reference sequence). This CDR3 has 15 amino acids. V trimming: 1 base; J trimming: 6 bases; junction bases outside the gene matches: 10.

This clonotype was counted between two and nine times. The V and J genes are TRBV2 and TRBJ1-2, with a tentative D call TRBD1 (5 bases). The CDR3 sequence is 12 residues long. Germline lookup yields CDR1 SNHLY and CDR2 FYNNEI. With 6 bases removed from V and 10 bases from J, the gap between germline ends came to 15 bases. CDR3 amino acids: CASRQRQTYYTF. DNA for the CDR3: TGTGCCAGCAGACAACGACAGACTTACTACACCTTC.

This clonotype was observed many times. The CDR3 coding sequence is TGTGCCAGCAGCTTCGGGACAGGGGACACTGAAGCTTTCTTT. As protein: CASSFGTGDTEAFF. V and J are TRBV7-9 and TRBJ1-1; 10 nucleotides match TRBD1. CDR3 length: 14 amino acids. CDR1 SEHNR and CDR2 FQNEAQ come from the germline V gene (reference sequence). The V and J ends lost 3 bases and 3 bases, in that order; junction bases with no gene match: 1.

The V call is TRBV28, the J call TRBJ2-3, with D perhaps matching TRBD2 (5 bases). The CDR3 length is 13 residues. CDR1 is MDHEN and CDR2 is SYDVKM in the germline V gene. V lost 6 bases and J lost 4, with 11 bases in between. CDR3 in DNA: TGTGCCAGCAGCCTAATTAGCGCAGATACGCAGTATTTT. Encoded protein: CASSLISADTQYF.